This is a list of T cell receptor beta chains from one sample in a study of T-cell reconstitution after alpha-beta-depleted transplantation in children. TCRdb analysed the PCR reads with MiXCR anew, one entry per CDR3 protein. The sample lists 500,000 to 650,000 distinct CDR3 sequences, around 10% occurring once. The source material was PBMCs, mostly from graft donor cells, sampled 180 days after TCRalphabeta/CD19-depleted stem cell transplant. All receptors derive from a female patient aged 2 to 10 who had a stem cell transplant for aplastic anemia, so the T cells may come from the graft donor. The CDR3 runs from the conserved cysteine through the conserved F or W. A D gene is named only where the DNA matches it firmly. The size field is filled for only some rows; it gives once, few, many or a size class.

TRBV9	TRBD2	.	TRBJ2-5	TGTGCCAGCAGCCCTAGCGGGACGGAGACCCAGTACTTC	CASSPSGTETQYF
TRBV15	.	.	TRBJ2-7	TGTGCCACCAGAAGGGACGGATCCTACGAGCAGTACTTC	CATRRDGSYEQYF
TRBV12-3/TRBV12-4	.	.	TRBJ2-1	TGTGCCAGCAGTTTACTTTGGACTACTTACAATGAGCAGTTCTTC	CASSLLWTTYNEQFF
TRBV28	TRBD2	many	TRBJ2-7	TGTGCCAGCAAAGCTAGCGGGAGAAGGTACGAGCAGTACTTC	CASKASGRRYEQYF
TRBV5-6	.	few	TRBJ2-2	TGTGCCAGCAGTGGGGGAGAGGGGAACACCGGGGAGCTGTTTTTT	CASSGGEGNTGELFF
TRBV27	.	many	TRBJ1-2	TGTGCCAGCAGTTTTTCCACGCAGGGAGGTGGCTACACCTTC	CASSFSTQGGGYTF
TRBV20-1	.	few	TRBJ1-5	TGCAGTGCTAGAGATCGGTGGGGGGAAGGTCAGCCCCAGCATTTT	CSARDRWGEGQPQHF
TRBV5-5	TRBD2	.	TRBJ2-3	TGTGCCAGCAGCCCCCCGGGACTAGCGACGAGCACAGATACGCAGTATTTT	CASSPPGLATSTDTQYF
TRBV29-1	TRBD2	many	TRBJ2-1	TGCAGCGTTGATCCCAGCGGGAGCTCCTACAATGAGCAGTTCTTC	CSVDPSGSSYNEQFF
TRBV10-3	TRBD2	few	TRBJ2-7	TGTGCCATCAGTGAGTCGGGACTAGCGGGCAGCGAGCAGTACTTC	CAISESGLAGSEQYF
TRBV20-1	.	.	TRBJ2-7	TGCAGTGCTAGAGAACAGGGAGATTACGAGCAGTACTTC	CSAREQGDYEQYF
TRBV7-8	TRBD2	.	TRBJ2-7	TGTGCCAGCAGCTTACCGACTCTAGCGGAAGACTCCTACGAGCAGTACTTC	CASSLPTLAEDSYEQYF
TRBV29-1	TRBD1	few	TRBJ2-3	TGCAGCGGGACACAGGGGGCTAGCACAGATACGCAGTATTTT	CSGTQGASTDTQYF
TRBV9	.	many	TRBJ2-7	TGTGCCAGCAGCGAGAGCCCCCGGGGGAGCGAGCAGTACTTC	CASSESPRGSEQYF
TRBV19	TRBD1	few	TRBJ1-2	TGTGCCAGTAGTATCTTCCGGGACAGAGGATCGGACTATGGCTACACCTTC	CASSIFRDRGSDYGYTF